This T cell receptor (beta chain) was recovered during a study of T cells in Graves' hyperthyroidism and ophthalmopathy. This clonotype was seen ten or more times. The antigen is unknown. Looked up from germline, CDR1 is DFQATT and CDR2 is SNEGSKA (reference sequence). Germline trimming cut 6 bases from V and 3 bases from J; bases unmatched to any gene: 8. CDR3 length: 14 residues. There were TCR beta CDR3 regions amplified from RNA transcripts. The HTBI primer set drove a first-round RT-PCR of the TCR CDR3. TCRdb reanalysed the multiplex PCR reads using MiXCR and keeps one entry per CDR3 protein. This sample yields approximately 400,000 distinct CDR3 sequences, of which about a fifth are seen a single time; 3% to 4% belongs to the top ten. Stable hyperthyroidism: no ophthalmopathy progression over 18 months of follow-up. Newly diagnosed hyperthyroidism patients aged 18 to 65 years had disease lasting under 2 months.

General observations from the study: The majority of expanded thyroid clonotypes above 0.001 also appeared in blood.

The TCR sequence derives from a woman aged 18-29 years with Graves' hyperthyroidism. The V call is TRBV20-1, the J call TRBJ2-7; 10 nucleotides line up with TRBD1. The sample taken for sequencing was blood. CDR3 DNA sequence: TGCAGTGCCGCACCCGGGACAGGGGTCTACGAGCAGTACTTC. Amino acids: CSAAPGTGVYEQYF.